The clone carrying this T cell receptor (beta chain) was observed a few times. Profiled with immunoSEQ multiplex PCR; TCRdb holds only in-frame clones, not every one. Here the sample spans 250,000 to 350,000 clones, around 85% being singletons. This sample stems from a study of blood T cell repertoires in COVID-19. Study background: Samples of COVID-19 (acute and convalescent) were obtained from the United States, Italy and Spain.

The sequence was collected from a woman in her twenties or thirties who had recovered from COVID-19. Sequencing was done on a sample of PBMCs or T cells enriched from blood (not recorded which).

CDR3 region: CASGQGLEQYF. CDR3 nucleotide sequence: TGTGCCTCCGGACAGGGGCTCGAGCAGTACTTC. V is TRBV30 and J is TRBJ2-7; 9 bases are shared with TRBD1. Unmatched junction bases numbered 4, after V lost 7 bases and J lost 6 bases. Germline CDR1 is GTSNPN and CDR2 is SVGIG (reference sequence). The CDR3 spans 11 residues.